The 20 T cell receptor beta chains listed next were all sequenced from one sample in a study of blood T cells in healthy people across ages. Using a J-beta primer mix together with a sample-barcoded 5' primer, a second PCR was run for roughly 7 to 11 cycles. A single record per CDR3 protein comes from TCRdb applying MiXCR to the 5' RACE reads. The repertoire consists of around 1,500,000 distinct CDR3 sequences, with approximately 40% occurring once and the leading ten covering 6.5% to 10%. Input material: blood. These receptors were collected from a woman aged 18-35 years in good health.

Notes on this clonotype: A far larger clone differs by one base, so this is likely a read error. J is TRBJ2-7 and V is TRBV4-2, with TRBD1 matching over 8 bases. Germline lookup yields CDR1 LGHNA and CDR2 YNFKEQ. The CDR3 consists of 15 residues. The CDR3, as DNA: TGTGCCAGCAGCCAAGGACAGGGGAGCTCCTACGGGCAGTACTTC. It encodes CASSQGQGSSYGQYF.

Only one count was recorded for this clonotype. The chain's CDR3 is CASSDPDRAYTEAFF. The CDR3 DNA is TGTGCCAGCAGTGACCCGGACAGGGCATATACTGAAGCTTTCTTT. The gene calls are TRBV6-2 or TRBV6-3 and TRBJ1-1; 8 positions agree with TRBD1. The CDR3 is made up of 15 amino acids. J lost 5 bases, V lost 5 bases, and 10 bases had no gene match. The V gene's germline CDR1 is MNHEY and CDR2 SVGEGT.

This chain joins TRBV29-1 and TRBJ2-1; TRBD2 is a possible D gene (5 bases). CDR1 and CDR2 (germline): SQVTM, ANQGSEA. The CDR3 totals 15 residues. With 7 bases removed from V and 1 base from J, the gap between germline ends came to 17 bases. CDR3 in DNA: TGCAGCGCAGTACTAGTGGCCACTTCCTACAATGAGCAGTTCTTC. Protein sequence: CSAVLVATSYNEQFF.

In this sample, this clonotype turned up a few times. The rearrangement uses TRBV20-1 and TRBJ1-5; possibly TRBD1 for D (5 bases). With 3 bases removed from V and 4 bases from J, the gap between germline ends came to 7 bases. The CDR3 has 12 amino acids. The V gene's germline CDR1 is DFQATT and CDR2 SNEGSKA (reference sequence). CDR3 amino acids: CSARGENQPQHF. Written as DNA, the CDR3 is TGCAGTGCTAGGGGGGAAAATCAGCCCCAGCATTTT.

This clonotype was seen a few times. The V call is TRBV20-1, the J call TRBJ2-5, with TRBD2 matching over 7 bases. Germline trimming cut 5 bases from V and 4 bases from J; bases unmatched to any gene: 4. Germline-derived CDR1 and CDR2 are DFQATT and SNEGSKA (reference sequence). The CDR3 runs to 12 residues. CDR3 coding DNA: TGCAGTGCTTCCGGGACTACAGAGACCCAGTACTTC. Encoded protein: CSASGTTETQYF.

The rearrangement joins TRBV7-2 to TRBJ1-1, with 8 bases lining up with TRBD1. Germline trimming cut 5 bases from V and 4 bases from J; bases unmatched to any gene: 9. There are 15 residues in the CDR3. CDR1 and CDR2 (germline): SGHTA, FQGNSA. The CDR3 spells CASSLTTGDITEAFF. In DNA, the CDR3 is TGTGCCAGCAGCCTCACGACAGGGGACATCACTGAAGCTTTCTTT.

The rearrangement links TRBV2 to TRBJ2-5; D is perhaps TRBD2 (6 bases). Deletions cut 5 bases from V and 0 bases from J, with 13 bases between. CDR1 and CDR2 from the germline V gene are SNHLY and FYNNEI. CDR3 length equals 15 residues. In nucleotides, the CDR3 is TGTGCCAGCAGTTTTGGCGGCGGGGACCAAGAGACCCAGTACTTC. Amino acid sequence: CASSFGGGDQETQYF.

The CDR3 nucleotides are TGTGCCAGCAGCCCCACATGGGAAGCCAAAAACATTCAGTACTTC. It specifies CASSPTWEAKNIQYF. The chain has TRBV7-8 and TRBJ2-4; D remains unclear. Germline CDR1 is SGHVS and CDR2 is FQNEAQ. V lost 5 bases, J lost 0 bases, and 11 bases lay in between. This CDR3 is built from 15 residues. Combining the CDR3 with reference TRBV7-8 and TRBJ2-4 gives the whole variable domain GAGVSQSPRYKVAKRGQDVALRCDPISGHVSLFWYQQALGQGPEFLTYFQNEAQLDKSGLPSDRFFAERPEGSVSTLKIQRTQQEDSAVYLCASSPTWEAKNIQYFGAGTRLSVL.

J is TRBJ2-1 and V is TRBV27, with TRBD2 matching 7 bases. The germline CDR1 and CDR2 sequences are MNHEY and SMNVEV (reference sequence). J gave up 8 bases and V 5 bases, and 12 bases lay outside the gene matches. The CDR3 has 15 amino acids. CDR3 nucleotide sequence: TGTGCCAGCAGTCCCGAATGGCGGGAGTACTATGAGCAGTTCTTC. This sequence encodes CASSPEWREYYEQFF.

The chain links TRBV5-4 to TRBJ1-2; D ambiguous. The CDR3 totals 16 residues. CDR1 and CDR2 from the germline V gene are SGHNT and YYREEE (reference sequence). V lost 0 bases to trimming and J lost 2 bases, with 14 bases between them. The CDR3 coding sequence is TGTGCCAGCAGCTTGGAAGGAGATGCTTTGAACTATGGCTACACCTTC. Its translation: CASSLEGDALNYGYTF.

This clonotype was seen a handful of times. The chain has TRBV6-1 and TRBJ2-1; tentative D call: TRBD2 (5 bases). The ends were cut back, 9 bases at V and 15 bases at J, with 9 bases in the middle. Germline V lookup: CDR1 MNHNS, CDR2 SASEGT. CDR3 length: 8 amino acids. The CDR3 DNA follows: TGTGCCAGTAACCGGGGGTTCTTC. This translates into CASNRGFF.

This clonotype occurred a few times. As DNA, the CDR3 is TGCGCCAGCAGCTTGGTAGGGCTATCGACTAGCGGGAGAGGTGAGACCCAGTACTTC. Amino acid sequence: CASSLVGLSTSGRGETQYF. The J gene is TRBJ2-5, the V gene TRBV5-1; TRBD2 agrees at 12 bases. Germline loops: CDR1 SGHRS, CDR2 YFSETQ. J was trimmed by 5 bases and V by 0 bases; bases with no gene match: 14. CDR3 size: 19 residues.

The V call is TRBV12-3 or TRBV12-4, the J call TRBJ2-3, with D tentatively TRBD2 (6 bases). V was pared by 3 bases and J by 4 bases, with 14 bases between. This CDR3 is built from 15 residues. The CDR3 protein is CASSFRGGEADTQYF. The CDR3 DNA is TGTGCCAGCAGTTTTAGGGGCGGGGAGGCAGATACGCAGTATTTT.

The rearrangement uses TRBV21-1 and TRBJ1-2; TRBD1, as called in the table, went unchecked against the DNA. TRBV21-1 is a listed pseudogene. This CDR3 is 17 amino acids long. For the CDR3, the DNA is TGTGCCAGCAGCAAAGAGGGGGCGGGACAGGAGATCTATGGCTACACCTTC. This codes for CASSKEGAGQEIYGYTF.

This clonotype was seen once. An end of the junction differs from the germline gene, which may be a read error. This chain joins TRBV7-2 and TRBJ1-5; 8 positions agree with TRBD1. This CDR3 comprises 18 residues. The V gene's germline CDR1 is SGHTA and CDR2 FQGNSA. The CDR3 DNA reads as TGTGTCAGCAGCCATGGACAGGGACCTAGTTATAGCAATCAGCCCCAGCATTTT. Its protein is CVSSHGQGPSYSNQPQHF.

On this clonotype itself: The junction differs from germline at one of its ends, possibly a read error. V gene TRBV3-1 combines with J gene TRBJ1-2, with 7 bases identical to TRBD1. Germline values: CDR1 LGHDT, CDR2 YNNKEL (reference sequence). This CDR3 comprises 13 residues. The CDR3 sequence: CASTQRSGGGYTF. CDR3 DNA: TGTGCCAGCACCCAAAGAAGCGGAGGGGGCTACACCTTT.

This clonotype was counted a few times. The chain joins TRBV10-3 to TRBJ2-7; TRBD1 might be the D (6 bases). Germline V CDR1 and CDR2: ENHRY, SYGVKD. Trimming cost V 7 bases and J 4 bases, with 11 bases left between them. The CDR3 loop spans 12 amino acids. The CDR3 coding sequence is TGTGCCATCACAGGGGATGCTTACGAGCAGTACTTC. Its protein product is CAITGDAYEQYF.

This clonotype has more than one count but fewer than ten. The V call is TRBV5-1, the J call TRBJ2-7; 7 nucleotides match TRBD2. There are 15 residues in the CDR3. V trimming: 4 bases; J trimming: 0 bases; junction bases outside the gene matches: 7. Germline values: CDR1 SGHRS, CDR2 YFSETQ. This chain's CDR3 is CASSGGDSGSYEQYF. Here the CDR3 DNA reads TGCGCCAGCAGCGGGGGGGATAGCGGCTCCTACGAGCAGTACTTC. Based on the CDR3 plus reference TRBV5-1 and TRBJ2-7, the full variable domain is KAGVTQTPRYLIKTRGQQVTLSCSPISGHRSVSWYQQTPGQGLQFLFEYFSETQRNKGNFPGRFSGRQFSNSRSEMNVSTLELGDSALYLCASSGGDSGSYEQYFGPGTRLTVT.

The chain joins TRBV6-5 to TRBJ1-2; TRBD1 is a possible D gene (6 bases). Trimming took off 6 bases at V and 11 bases at J, with 19 bases between the two ends. The CDR3 runs 13 residues. The germline CDR1 and CDR2 sequences are MNHEY and SVGAGI. CDR3 nucleotides: TGTGCCAGCAGACACCGGGACACCGCGGATTACACCTTC. Translation gives CASRHRDTADYTF.

This sequence joins TRBV11-2 and TRBJ2-1; TRBD2 matches at 15 bases. V was pared by 4 bases and J by 4 bases, with 5 bases of the junction left unmatched. This CDR3 is built from 17 residues. CDR1 and CDR2 (germline): SGHAT, FQNNGV. CDR3 sequence reads: CASSWWTSGRGYNEQFF. Here the CDR3 DNA reads TGTGCCAGCAGCTGGTGGACTAGCGGGAGGGGATACAATGAGCAGTTCTTC.